The rows below give T cell receptor beta chains drawn from one sample of a study of T cells after yellow fever vaccination. TCRdb re-called the 5' RACE reads through MiXCR, storing one row per CDR3 protein. The table has about 580,000 distinct CDR3 sequences, roughly 17% seen once. The material was PBMCs, obtained about 5 days after the first yellow fever vaccination. Receptors originate from a man aged 18 to 35 who received the YFV17D yellow fever vaccine. The CDR3 runs from the conserved cysteine through the conserved F or W. Fields, in order: clone size, J gene, V gene, D gene, CDR3 DNA, CDR3 protein. The D gene is left open where the match is weak. Not every row has a clone size; where given, it reads once, few, many or a size class.

once TRBJ2-5 TRBV5-6 - TGTGCCAGCAGCCGGCTCTCGGGGTCAGAGACCCAGTACTTC CASSRLSGSETQYF
- TRBJ2-3 TRBV11-2 TRBD2 TGTGCCAGCAGCTCTGACATTAGCGGGGGTGGCGGCACAGATACGCAGTATTTT CASSSDISGGGGTDTQYF
- TRBJ1-5 TRBV6-5 - TGTGCCAGCAGTTACTCCCGACAGCTCAATCAGCCCCAGCATTTT CASSYSRQLNQPQHF
- TRBJ1-2 TRBV7-2 TRBD1 TGTGCCAGCAGCGGCAGGGGGCTTCCCTATGGCTACACCTTC CASSGRGLPYGYTF
- TRBJ1-2 TRBV7-9 - TGTGCCAGCAGCTGGACGGGACAATATGGCTACACCTTC CASSWTGQYGYTF
few TRBJ2-5 TRBV5-1 - TGCGCCAGCAGCTTCAACAGGCAGGAGACCCAGTACTTC CASSFNRQETQYF
- TRBJ2-3 TRBV3-1 - TGTGCCAGCAGCCCCCTAGGTGAAGGTACGCAGTATTTT CASSPLGEGTQYF
- TRBJ1-1 TRBV6-5 - TGTGCCAGCTGTTACGCGGGCGCGAACACTGAAGCTTTCTTT CASCYAGANTEAFF
few TRBJ1-3 TRBV7-9 - TGTGCCAGCAGGAGGCAAAGTTACCCTGGAAACACCATATATTTT CASRRQSYPGNTIYF
few TRBJ1-2 TRBV5-1 TRBD1 TGCGCCAGCAGCTCAACAGGGGGGCGCGGCCCTGCATACTATGGCTACACCTTC CASSSTGGRGPAYYGYTF
many TRBJ1-1 TRBV11-2 - TGTGCCAGCAGCTTTTCAGCGAACACTGAAGCTTTCTTT CASSFSANTEAFF
- TRBJ1-5 TRBV7-9 - TGTGCCAGCAGCGTAGGGGGGCTCGATCAGCCCCAGCATTTT CASSVGGLDQPQHF
many TRBJ1-1 TRBV7-2 - TGTGCCAGCACCCTGAGGCGAGGGGCTGAAGCTTTCTTT CASTLRRGAEAFF
- TRBJ2-7 TRBV7-2 - TGTGCCAGCAGCTACGCTCGGGGCTACGAGCAGTACTTC CASSYARGYEQYF
few TRBJ2-1 TRBV18 - TGTGCCAGCTCACCATCGTCGGACAATGAGCAGTTCTTC CASSPSSDNEQFF
few TRBJ1-6 TRBV20-1 - TGCAGTGCTAGAATAACAGGCGCCAATAATTCACCCCTCCACTTT CSARITGANNSPLHF
once TRBJ2-3 TRBV13 TRBD2 TGTGCCAGCAGCTTACCGGGAGGTCCGACAGATACGCAGTATTTT CASSLPGGPTDTQYF
- TRBJ2-1 TRBV7-2 TRBD1 TGTGCCAGCAGCTTGGACAGGGGGCAGAATGAGCAGTTCTTC CASSLDRGQNEQFF
few TRBJ2-1 TRBV7-9 - TGTGCCAGCAGCTGGCAGGGACCGAGTTCCTACAATGAGCAGTTCTTC CASSWQGPSSYNEQFF
- TRBJ1-5 TRBV28 TRBD1 TGTGCCAGCAGTGGTGACAGGGAAAGGCATTTT CASSGDRERHF
- TRBJ1-5 TRBV20-1 - TGCAGTGCTAGAGATCACAGCCATCAGCCCCAGCATTTT CSARDHSHQPQHF
- TRBJ2-3 TRBV11-2 TRBD2 TGTGCCAGCAGCTCCCCCCGGGGGCGGGGGGGTAGCACAGATACGCAGTATTTT CASSSPRGRGGSTDTQYF
- TRBJ1-2 TRBV19 - TGTGCCAGTAGTACCCCCCAGGACAAAAGAGACTATGGCTACACCTTC CASSTPQDKRDYGYTF
few TRBJ2-2 TRBV9 - TGTGCCAGCAGCGTCGAGGGGGGCCCCACCGGGGAGCTGTTTTTT CASSVEGGPTGELFF
few TRBJ1-2 TRBV20-1 TRBD1 TGCAGTGCCACGCTATCGGGACAGGGAACCTATGGCTACACCTTC CSATLSGQGTYGYTF